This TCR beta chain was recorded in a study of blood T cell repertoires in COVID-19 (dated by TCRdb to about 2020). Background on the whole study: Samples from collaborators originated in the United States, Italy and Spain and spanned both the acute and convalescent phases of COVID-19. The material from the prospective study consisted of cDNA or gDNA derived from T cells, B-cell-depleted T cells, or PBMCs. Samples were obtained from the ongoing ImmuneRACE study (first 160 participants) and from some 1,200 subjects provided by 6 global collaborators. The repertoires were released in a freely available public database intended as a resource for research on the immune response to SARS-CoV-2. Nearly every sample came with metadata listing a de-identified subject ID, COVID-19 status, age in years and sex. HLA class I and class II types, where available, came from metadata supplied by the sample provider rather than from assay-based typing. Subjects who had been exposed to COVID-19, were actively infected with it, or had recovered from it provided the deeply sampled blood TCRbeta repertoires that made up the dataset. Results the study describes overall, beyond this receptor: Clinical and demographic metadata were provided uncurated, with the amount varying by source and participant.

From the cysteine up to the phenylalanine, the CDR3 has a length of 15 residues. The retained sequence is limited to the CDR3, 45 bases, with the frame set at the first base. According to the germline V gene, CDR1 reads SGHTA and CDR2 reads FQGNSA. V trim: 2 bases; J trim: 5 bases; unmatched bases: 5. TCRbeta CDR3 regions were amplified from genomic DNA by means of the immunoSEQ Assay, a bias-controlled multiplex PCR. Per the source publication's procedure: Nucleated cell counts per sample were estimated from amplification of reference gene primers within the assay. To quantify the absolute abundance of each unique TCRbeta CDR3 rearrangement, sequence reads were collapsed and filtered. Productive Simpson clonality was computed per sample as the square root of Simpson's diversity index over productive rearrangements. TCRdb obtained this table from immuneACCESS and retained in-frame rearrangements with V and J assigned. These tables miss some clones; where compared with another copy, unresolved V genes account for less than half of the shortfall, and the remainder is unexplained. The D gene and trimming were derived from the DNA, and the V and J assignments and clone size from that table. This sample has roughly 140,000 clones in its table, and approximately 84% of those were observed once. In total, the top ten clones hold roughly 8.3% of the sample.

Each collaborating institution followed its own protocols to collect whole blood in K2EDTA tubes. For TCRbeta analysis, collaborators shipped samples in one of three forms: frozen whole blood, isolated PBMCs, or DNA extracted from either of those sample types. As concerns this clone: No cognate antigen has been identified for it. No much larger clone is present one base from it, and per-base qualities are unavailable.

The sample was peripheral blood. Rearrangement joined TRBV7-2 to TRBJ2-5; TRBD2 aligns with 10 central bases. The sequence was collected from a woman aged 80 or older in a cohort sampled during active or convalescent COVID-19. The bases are TGTGCCAGCAGCTTAATGACTAGCGGGCGGGAGACCCAGTACTTC. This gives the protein CASSLMTSGRETQYF.